This passage covers 11 T cell receptor beta chains from one sample sequenced in a study of T-cell memory formation after mild COVID-19. TCRdb processed the 5' RACE reads anew with MiXCR; each CDR3 protein has one entry. This sample carries 300,000 to 400,000 distinct CDR3 sequences, roughly an eighth of them seen once, and the ten largest clones take around a fifth. The specimen was PBMCs or a T cell subset sorted from them (not recorded which). The receptors derive from a young man who had mild COVID-19 (a few samples of this study predate the infection). Cell type and time point are not known.

This clonotype has more than one count but fewer than ten. The V call is TRBV18, the J call TRBJ2-3, with D unresolved. Trimming removed 2 bases at V and 8 bases at J, with 8 bases between. This CDR3 has 12 residues. Germline V CDR1 and CDR2: KGHSH, LQKENI. CDR3 DNA sequence: TGTGCCAGCTCACCAACTGCGGCTACGCAGTATTTT. Protein product: CASSPTAATQYF.

This clonotype was counted only a few times. This chain connects TRBV6-1 to TRBJ1-2; D is uncertain. Trimming removed 1 base from V and 8 bases from J, with 14 bases in between. The CDR3 is made up of 14 amino acids. The germline V gene has CDR1 MNHNS and CDR2 SASEGT. The DNA of the CDR3 is TGTGCCAGCAGTGAAGGCGCGGGGAGCGGCGGCTACACCTTC. It yields the protein CASSEGAGSGGYTF.

This chain joins TRBV7-9 and TRBJ1-1; D ambiguous. This CDR3 is 15 amino acids long. The V gene's germline CDR1 is SEHNR and CDR2 FQNEAQ (reference sequence). Trimming left V 0 bases short and J 0 bases short, with 8 bases between. Here the CDR3 reads CASSLARAMNTEAFF. The CDR3 DNA reads TGTGCCAGCAGCTTAGCGAGGGCGATGAACACTGAAGCTTTCTTT.

V gene TRBV7-2 combines with J gene TRBJ2-1; a weak D match, TRBD2 (5 bases). V was trimmed by 1 base and J by 4 bases, leaving 11 bases between them. CDR1 and CDR2 from the germline V gene are SGHTA and FQGNSA. The CDR3 consists of 15 residues. CDR3 nucleotides: TGTGCCAGCAGCTTAGTATCACCGGGATACAATGAGCAGTTCTTC. It specifies CASSLVSPGYNEQFF.

This clonotype turned up a few times. V usage is TRBV12-3 or TRBV12-4 and J usage is TRBJ1-1; D unclear. The CDR3 covers 14 residues. Trimming cost V 3 bases and J 7 bases, with 15 bases left between them. The CDR3 sequence is CASSFSSIYNEAFF. CDR3 in DNA: TGTGCCAGCAGTTTCTCTTCGATCTACAATGAAGCTTTCTTT.

This clonotype was detected only a few times. This chain uses TRBV4-1 with TRBJ2-5; D might be TRBD1 or TRBD2, each matching 5 bases. The V gene's germline CDR1 is MGHRA and CDR2 YSYEKL. The V end was cut by 0 bases, the J end by 9 bases, with 20 bases between. This CDR3 comprises 16 residues. The CDR3 protein is CASSQEPYIGGYSQYF. CDR3 sequence (DNA): TGCGCCAGCAGCCAAGAGCCTTATATTGGGGGATACTCCCAGTACTTC.

The V gene is TRBV5-6, the J gene TRBJ2-6; TRBD1 is a possible D gene (5 bases). The CDR3 loop spans 18 amino acids. Germline CDR1 SGHDT, CDR2 YYEEEE. V was shortened by 2 bases and J by 4 bases, with 19 bases between the two germline ends. CDR3 DNA sequence: TGTGCCAGCAGCTTTGCGGCAGGGTACCTGCGGGGGGCCAACGTCCTGACTTTC. Its translation is CASSFAAGYLRGANVLTF.

This clonotype was seen ten or more times. The chain carries TRBV12-3 or TRBV12-4 and TRBJ2-3; the D gene could be TRBD1 or TRBD2 (6 bases each). This CDR3 spans 14 amino acids. The germline V and J ends were trimmed by 3 bases and 6 bases, with 13 bases remaining between them. The CDR3 reads CASSFNGGADTQYF. DNA for the CDR3: TGTGCCAGCAGTTTCAACGGGGGCGCGGATACGCAGTATTTT.

This clonotype was counted at least ten times. V is TRBV5-1 and J is TRBJ2-1; tentative D call: TRBD1 (6 bases). The V gene's germline CDR1 is SGHRS and CDR2 YFSETQ. The V end lost 4 bases, the J end lost 6 bases, and 17 bases lay between the germline ends. The CDR3 length is 15 residues. The CDR3 loop reads CASSSRGQLGNEQFF. CDR3 coding DNA: TGCGCCAGCAGCAGCAGGGGCCAACTCGGCAATGAGCAGTTCTTC. Based on the CDR3 plus reference TRBV5-1 and TRBJ2-1, the full variable domain is KAGVTQTPRYLIKTRGQQVTLSCSPISGHRSVSWYQQTPGQGLQFLFEYFSETQRNKGNFPGRFSGRQFSNSRSEMNVSTLELGDSALYLCASSSRGQLGNEQFFGPGTRLTVL.

Only a few counts were recorded for this clonotype. V gene TRBV12-3 or TRBV12-4 combines with J gene TRBJ2-3; 8 positions match TRBD1. The CDR3 is made up of 14 amino acids. V shed 7 bases, J shed 4 bases, and the junction held 7 bases outside the gene matches. CDR3 sequence (DNA): TGTGCCAGCAATCCCCCAGGGGGCCCAGATACGCAGTATTTT. Its translation is CASNPPGGPDTQYF.

The chain uses TRBV7-2 and TRBJ2-5; D is unclear. CDR1 SGHTA and CDR2 FQGNSA come from the germline V gene. Trimming removed 4 bases at V and 2 bases at J, with 14 bases between. This CDR3 region has 15 residues. The CDR3: CASSSFRSLQETQYF. CDR3 in DNA: TGTGCCAGCAGCTCATTTAGGAGCTTACAAGAGACCCAGTACTTC.